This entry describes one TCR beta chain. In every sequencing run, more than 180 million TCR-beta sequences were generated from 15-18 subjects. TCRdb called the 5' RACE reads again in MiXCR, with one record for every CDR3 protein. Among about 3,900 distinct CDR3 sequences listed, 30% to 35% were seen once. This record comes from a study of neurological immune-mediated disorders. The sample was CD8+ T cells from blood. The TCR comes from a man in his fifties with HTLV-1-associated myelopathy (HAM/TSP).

For the CDR3, the DNA is TGCGCCAGCAGCTTGCAACCGGGAGGGACTGGAAACACCATATATTTT. Translating it yields CASSLQPGGTGNTIYF. The chain is built from TRBV5-1 and TRBJ1-3; D gene ambiguous. V lost 1 base, J lost 2 bases, and 13 bases lay in between. The CDR3 extends over 16 amino acids. The germline V gene has CDR1 SGHRS and CDR2 YFSETQ.